Listed here are 9 T cell receptor beta chains from one sample, sequenced in a study of metastatic and nonmetastatic thyroid tumors. Prior to thyroid surgery, none of the patients had received any treatment. From the PCR reads, TCRdb re-called clones with MiXCR. Of about 20,000 clones listed, 10% to 12% were seen once; the top ten hold approximately 8.1%. Material: blood. These receptors all stem from a female donor with papillary thyroid cancer or a benign thyroid nodule (not recorded which). Some clones in this sample may be carry-over from other donors' samples.

This clone has a handful of counts. This sequence may be a read error, since a much larger clone differs from it by one base. The sample contains more than one DNA sequence encoding this CDR3. The V and J genes are TRBV20-1 and TRBJ2-2, with 9 positions matching TRBD1. CDR1 and CDR2 from the germline V gene are DFQATT and SNEGSKA (reference sequence). This CDR3 has 17 residues. CDR3 DNA: TGCAGTGCGACCGGGACAGGGCTCTATGGGAACACTGGGGAGCTGTTTTTT. This translates into CSATGTGLYGNTGELFF.

This clone was observed a handful of times. The rearrangement links TRBV28 to TRBJ1-2, with 8 bases aligning to TRBD1. With V trimmed by 4 bases and J by 4 bases, 2 bases remained unmatched. The CDR3 contains 13 residues. Germline V gene data show CDR1 as MDHEN and CDR2 as SYDVKM. The CDR3 spells CASSYDRGYGYTF. CDR3 in DNA: TGTGCCAGCAGTTACGACAGGGGCTATGGCTACACCTTC.

The V and J genes are TRBV6-2 or TRBV6-3 and TRBJ1-6; TRBD1 might be the D (5 bases). Between the trimmed V and J ends, which lost 10 bases and 7 bases, there was a span of 17 bases. The CDR3 runs 14 residues. Germline CDR1 is MNHEY and CDR2 is SVGEGT. The CDR3 sequence: CAMSSGTENSPLHF. CDR3 DNA sequence: TGTGCCATGAGTTCGGGGACGGAAAATTCACCCCTCCACTTT.

This clone was seen repeatedly, ten times or more. The chain joins TRBV7-9 to TRBJ2-1; D is unclear. Per germline, CDR1 SEHNR and CDR2 FQNEAQ (reference sequence). This CDR3 region has 12 residues. Between the trimmed V and J ends, which lost 2 bases and 10 bases, there was a span of 9 bases. The CDR3 nucleotides read TGTGCCAGCAGCTTAAGAGGAAAAGAGCAGTTCTTC. Protein: CASSLRGKEQFF.

This clone was seen many times. The rearrangement uses TRBV7-2 and TRBJ2-7; 11 nucleotides line up with TRBD2. The CDR3 has 14 amino acids. The ends lost 5 bases at V and 6 bases at J; junction bases unmatched: 6. CDR1 SGHTA and CDR2 FQGNSA come from the germline V gene. In DNA, the CDR3 is TGTGCCAGCAGCCTACGTAGCGGGAGGGCCGAGCAGTACTTC. Amino acid sequence: CASSLRSGRAEQYF.

This clone was recorded many times. The chain employs TRBV27 and TRBJ2-6; D uncertain. The CDR3 extends over 15 amino acids. The ends were cut back, 3 bases at V and 0 bases at J, with 6 bases in the middle. CDR1 MNHEY and CDR2 SMNVEV come from the germline V gene (reference sequence). The CDR3 sequence: CASSFVLSGANVLTF. CDR3 bases: TGTGCCAGCAGTTTCGTCCTCTCTGGGGCCAACGTCCTGACTTTC.

This clone was counted ten times or more. The rearrangement links TRBV28 to TRBJ1-1; 8 bases are a match to TRBD1. This CDR3 is 17 amino acids long. Germline CDR1 and CDR2: MDHEN and SYDVKM. The trim removed 4 bases at V and 0 bases at J, leaving 10 bases unmatched. The CDR3 protein is CASSSQGASWLNTEAFF. Here the CDR3 DNA reads TGTGCCAGCAGTTCTCAGGGGGCGTCCTGGTTGAACACTGAAGCTTTCTTT.

By proportion, this clone is medium-sized. This chain links TRBV6-6 with TRBJ2-5; no clear D. From germline, CDR1 is MNHNY and CDR2 SVGAGI (reference sequence). The CDR3 is 14 residues long. V was pared by 2 bases and J by 2 bases, with 9 bases between. In DNA form, the CDR3 reads TGTGCCAGCAGTTACGGTCCGGGTCAAGAGACCCAGTACTTC. Protein: CASSYGPGQETQYF.

This clone showed up many times. The chain carries TRBV9 and TRBJ2-1; 7 nucleotides match TRBD2. CDR3 size: 15 residues. Germline CDR1 reads SGDLS; CDR2 reads YYNGEE. Trimming removed 0 bases from V and 7 bases from J; junction bases left unmatched: 7. The chain's CDR3 is CASSVEAGARNEQFF. CDR3 nucleotide sequence: TGTGCCAGCAGCGTAGAGGCGGGAGCCCGGAATGAGCAGTTCTTC. Full variable domain (missing parts from reference TRBV9 and TRBJ2-1): DSGVTQTPKHLITATGQRVTLRCSPRSGDLSVYWYQQSLDQGLQFLIQYYNGEERAKGNILERFSAQQFPDLHSELNLSSLELGDSALYFCASSVEAGARNEQFFGPGTRLTVL.